A selection of T cell receptor beta chains follows, all from one sample in a study of Tregs in tolerant kidney transplant recipients. Measured with immunoSEQ multiplex PCR; TCRdb has only the in-frame clones, and not every one. The sample shows some 70,000 clones, around 83% of them seen only once. The sequenced material came from CD4+ T cells from blood. The receptors shown here come from a human donor in good health. Both conserved end residues are part of each CDR3. Fields, in order: V gene, D gene, J gene, CDR3 protein. A D gene is named only where the DNA matches it firmly.

TRBV5-1	-	TRBJ1-4	CASTRGTLNEKLFF
TRBV6-1	-	TRBJ2-4	CASSRELGLKNIQYF
TRBV14	-	TRBJ2-2	CASSPRAGTGELFF
TRBV9	-	TRBJ2-1	CASSSRLGSYNEQFF
TRBV5-6	TRBD1	TRBJ1-2	CASSLQGQILYGYTF
TRBV12-2	-	TRBJ1-1	CASPTNGWVTEAFF
TRBV12-5	-	TRBJ1-5	CASSKTAFNQPQHF
TRBV29-1	-	TRBJ2-3	CSVRTGVAQYF
TRBV6-5	-	TRBJ1-2	CASKLEIRFPGGYTF
TRBV6-5	-	TRBJ1-1	CASSYSLNTEAFF